Following are 18 T cell receptor beta chains from one sample sequenced in a study of shared clonotypes between healthy human individuals. Sequencing used immunoSEQ multiplex PCR; TCRdb keeps in-frame clones, though not all of them. The sample has some 2.3 million clones; over 85% are singletons. The sequenced sample was naive CD4+ T cells from PBMCs. As for subset: CD45RA+ positively selected. The receptors were sampled from a man between 18 and 29 years old in good health. Some clones in this sample may be carry-over from other donors' samples.

The chain carries TRBV4-3 and TRBJ2-7; TRBD2 might be the D (6 bases). CDR3 length: 16 residues. V was shortened by 0 bases and J by 3 bases, with 15 bases between the two germline ends. The V gene's germline CDR1 is LGHNA and CDR2 YSLEER. CDR3 nucleotides: TGCGCCAGCAGCCAAGAATTAGTAGCGGCGCGCTACGAGCAGTACTTC. Protein sequence: CASSQELVAARYEQYF.

Regarding this clone: This CDR3 is also generated by other DNA sequences in the sample. This rearrangement joins TRBV5-1 to TRBJ1-2; 8 bases map to TRBD1. This CDR3 is built from 13 residues. The J segment lost 8 bases and the V segment lost 2 bases, leaving 5 bases of the junction unmatched. Looked up from germline, CDR1 is SGHRS and CDR2 is YFSETQ. As DNA, the CDR3 is TGCGCCAGCAGCTTCCAGGGGGCTAAGGGCTACACCTTC. Translated, it gives CASSFQGAKGYTF.

This clone appeared once. The chain employs TRBV9 and TRBJ2-3; 12 bases are shared with TRBD2. The CDR3 length is 15 residues. Losses at the gene ends were 7 bases for V and 2 bases for J; bases not matched to a gene: 5. In germline, CDR1 is SGDLS, CDR2 YYNGEE. The CDR3 nucleotides are TGTGCCAGCGGGACTAGCGGGCGCGTCACAGATACGCAGTATTTT. The encoded protein is CASGTSGRVTDTQYF.

V and J are TRBV7-9 and TRBJ2-7; 7 nucleotides match TRBD1. In germline, CDR1 is SEHNR, CDR2 FQNEAQ (reference sequence). The CDR3 consists of 14 residues. Trimming removed 6 bases from V and 3 bases from J; junction bases left unmatched: 8. CDR3 nucleotide sequence: TGTGCCAGCAGTCAGGACAGGCGAGTCTACGAGCAGTACTTC. Translation gives CASSQDRRVYEQYF.

The chain joins TRBV10-3 to TRBJ2-7; the D call may be TRBD1 or TRBD2 (5 bases each). V was clipped by 0 bases and J by 7 bases, with 10 bases between them. Germline V gene sequence: CDR1 ENHRY, CDR2 SYGVKD. The CDR3 is 13 residues long. The CDR3 sequence: CAISESGVREQYF. The DNA for the CDR3 is TGTGCCATCAGTGAGTCGGGGGTAAGGGAGCAGTACTTC.

The gene calls are TRBV7-3 and TRBJ1-1; D gene uncertain. V dropped 1 base and J dropped 3 bases, with 6 bases sitting between them. The CDR3 runs to 13 residues. From germline, CDR1 is SGHTA and CDR2 FQGTGA. CDR3 region: CASSLSEYTEAFF. The CDR3 nucleotides read TGTGCCAGCAGCTTAAGCGAGTACACTGAAGCTTTCTTT.

The V call is TRBV19, the J call TRBJ1-1; D unresolved. Germline V gene sequence: CDR1 LNHDA, CDR2 SQIVND (reference sequence). The CDR3 is made up of 12 amino acids. With 4 bases removed from V and 1 base from J, the gap between germline ends came to 4 bases. The CDR3 is CASSKGNTEAFF. CDR3 coding DNA: TGTGCCAGTAGTAAGGGGAACACTGAAGCTTTCTTT.

The rearrangement uses TRBV28 and TRBJ2-4; TRBD2 matches at 7 bases. From germline, CDR1 is MDHEN and CDR2 SYDVKM. After removal of 8 bases from V and 1 base from J, the junction contained 2 bases not matched to a gene. This CDR3 is 13 amino acids long. CDR3 nucleotides: TGTGCCAGCCTGGGGGGGGCCAAAAACATTCAGTACTTC. It yields the protein CASLGGAKNIQYF.

The chain employs TRBV27 and TRBJ2-1; possibly TRBD2 for D (6 bases). Germline V lookup: CDR1 MNHEY, CDR2 SMNVEV (reference sequence). V was trimmed by 3 bases and J by 8 bases, leaving 26 bases between them. This CDR3 contains 18 residues. CDR3 loop: CASSFSARGGSEAHEQFF. The CDR3 DNA is TGTGCCAGCAGTTTTTCAGCGCGGGGAGGATCCGAAGCGCATGAGCAGTTCTTC.

The J gene is TRBJ2-2, the V gene TRBV5-1; TRBD2 aligns across 9 bases. CDR1 and CDR2 (germline): SGHRS, YFSETQ. V lost 0 bases, J lost 8 bases, and 8 bases stayed unmatched. The CDR3 contains 16 residues. CDR3 region: CASSLDGGRAQGELFF. The CDR3 DNA is TGCGCCAGCAGCTTGGATGGCGGGAGGGCCCAAGGGGAGCTGTTTTTT.

The rearrangement links TRBV18 to TRBJ1-4; no clear D. CDR3 size: 15 residues. Germline V gene data show CDR1 as KGHSH and CDR2 as LQKENI. The V and J ends lost 1 base and 7 bases respectively, with 13 bases between them. This chain's CDR3 is CASSPLQVLGEKLFF. DNA of the CDR3: TGTGCCAGCTCACCACTCCAAGTCCTGGGTGAAAAACTGTTTTTT.

The sample holds one count of this clone. The chain couples TRBV13 to TRBJ2-3; TRBD1 matches 8 bases. V was clipped by 5 bases and J by 3 bases; unmatched bases: 4. In germline, CDR1 is PRHDT, CDR2 FYEKMQ (reference sequence). The CDR3 is 14 amino acids. The CDR3 DNA is TGTGCCAGCAGCACATGGACAGGGACAGATACGCAGTATTTT. Translating gives CASSTWTGTDTQYF. Full variable domain (outside the CDR3, taken from reference TRBV13 and TRBJ2-3): AAGVIQSPRHLIKEKRETATLKCYPIPRHDTVYWYQQGPGQDPQFLISFYEKMQSDKGSIPDRFSAQQFSDYHSELNMSSLELGDSALYFCASSTWTGTDTQYFGPGTRLTVL.

This chain links TRBV7-2 with TRBJ2-1, with D possibly matching TRBD2 (5 bases). From germline, CDR1 is SGHTA and CDR2 FQGNSA. Trimming removed 5 bases at V and 1 base at J, with 12 bases between. The CDR3 is 15 amino acids. The CDR3 DNA sequence: TGTGCCAGCAGCCCGACGCGACTATCCTACAATGAGCAGTTCTTC. The encoded protein is CASSPTRLSYNEQFF.

The chain has TRBV6-5 and TRBJ1-5; no firm D call. The germline V and J ends were trimmed by 2 bases and 7 bases, with 15 bases remaining between them. There are 15 residues in the CDR3. Per germline, CDR1 MNHEY and CDR2 SVGAGI. The CDR3 DNA is TGTGCCAGCAGTTACAAATTCACCTCGCACCAGCCCCAGCATTTT. This sequence encodes CASSYKFTSHQPQHF.

This chain connects TRBV9 to TRBJ2-7; D unclear. The V gene's germline CDR1 is SGDLS and CDR2 YYNGEE. V was trimmed by 0 bases and J by 4 bases, leaving 8 bases between them. The CDR3 covers 13 residues. Here the CDR3 reads CASSVGNSYEQYF. The CDR3 nucleotides are TGTGCCAGCAGCGTAGGGAACAGTTACGAGCAGTACTTC.

As for this clone: The sample has other DNA sequences that encode this CDR3 too. The chain joins TRBV2 to TRBJ2-7; D possibly corresponds to TRBD1 (6 bases). Trimming removed 5 bases from V and 3 bases from J, with 8 bases in between. This CDR3 spans 12 amino acids. Germline V gene data show CDR1 as SNHLY and CDR2 as FYNNEI. The chain's CDR3 is CASSSDSYEQYF. As DNA, the CDR3 is TGTGCCAGCAGTTCGGACAGCTACGAGCAGTACTTC.

The chain couples TRBV27 to TRBJ1-5; D gene uncertain. Germline CDR1 reads MNHEY; CDR2 reads SMNVEV (reference sequence). This CDR3 spans 18 amino acids. V was pared by 6 bases and J by 3 bases, with 24 bases between. The CDR3 DNA follows: TGTGCCAGCAGCATTGAGCCTCGACGCCCGACTACCAATCAGCCCCAGCATTTT. Encoded protein: CASSIEPRRPTTNQPQHF.

The rearrangement links TRBV5-1 to TRBJ2-4; 9 bases map to TRBD1. CDR3 length: 14 amino acids. From germline, CDR1 is SGHRS and CDR2 YFSETQ. V trimming: 2 bases; J trimming: 6 bases; junction bases outside the gene matches: 3. The CDR3 protein is CASSLQGAGNIQYF. CDR3 nucleotides: TGCGCCAGCAGCTTACAGGGGGCAGGAAACATTCAGTACTTC. Looking up the rest from reference TRBV5-1 and TRBJ2-4 gives the full variable domain: KAGVTQTPRYLIKTRGQQVTLSCSPISGHRSVSWYQQTPGQGLQFLFEYFSETQRNKGNFPGRFSGRQFSNSRSEMNVSTLELGDSALYLCASSLQGAGNIQYFGAGTRLSVL.